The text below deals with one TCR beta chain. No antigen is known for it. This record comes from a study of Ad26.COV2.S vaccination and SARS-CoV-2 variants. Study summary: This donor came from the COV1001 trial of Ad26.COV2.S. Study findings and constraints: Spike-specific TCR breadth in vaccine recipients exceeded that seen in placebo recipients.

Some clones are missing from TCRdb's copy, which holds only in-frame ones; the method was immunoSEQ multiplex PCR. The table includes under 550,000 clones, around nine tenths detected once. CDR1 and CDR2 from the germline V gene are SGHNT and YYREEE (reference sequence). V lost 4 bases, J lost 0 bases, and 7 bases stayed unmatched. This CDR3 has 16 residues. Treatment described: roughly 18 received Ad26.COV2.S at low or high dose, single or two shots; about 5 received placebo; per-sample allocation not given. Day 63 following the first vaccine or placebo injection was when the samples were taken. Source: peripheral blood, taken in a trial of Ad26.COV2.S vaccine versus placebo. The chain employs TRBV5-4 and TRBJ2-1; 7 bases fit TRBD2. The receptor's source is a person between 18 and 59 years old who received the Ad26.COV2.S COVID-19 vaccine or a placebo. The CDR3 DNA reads TGTGCCAGCAGCCCCCCTGGGAGGGTCTCCTACAATGAGCAGTTCTTC. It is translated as CASSPPGRVSYNEQFF.